The 23 T cell receptor beta chains below come from one sample, sequenced in a study of blood T cell repertoires in COVID-19 (dated by TCRdb to 2020 to 2021). Preparation of the library involved the immunoSEQ multiplex PCR assay. TCRdb's version of the immuneACCESS table is confined to in-frame rearrangements and falls short of the full clone set. An unresolved V gene accounts for under half of the shortfall where checked; the remainder is of unknown origin. The sample contains about 26,000 clones, over 70% of them found a single time. The ten largest clones add up to more than 45% of the sample. The material sequenced was peripheral blood. The source of these receptors is a man in his forties or fifties with active or convalescent COVID-19.

This chain uses TRBV27 with TRBJ1-6; TRBD1 agrees at 9 bases. CDR1 is MNHEY and CDR2 is SMNVEV in the germline V gene (reference sequence). This CDR3 is 15 amino acids long. Trimming removed 0 bases from V and 8 bases from J; junction bases left unmatched: 2. CDR3 coding DNA: TGTGCCAGCAGTTTATCTGGGACAGGGTATTCACCCCTCCACTTT. Its protein product is CASSLSGTGYSPLHF.

V usage is TRBV7-6 and J usage is TRBJ1-5; D is perhaps TRBD1 (5 bases). CDR3 length equals 15 residues. CDR1 is SGHVS, CDR2 FNYEAQ, per germline. V gave up 5 bases and J gave up 3 bases, with 14 bases separating them. DNA of the CDR3: TGTGCCAGCAGCCCCGTTAGGGGTTCCAATCAGCCCCAGCATTTT. Translation: CASSPVRGSNQPQHF.

This clone was recorded only once. The V and J genes are TRBV29-1 and TRBJ2-1, with 10 bases identical to TRBD2. In germline, CDR1 is SQVTM, CDR2 ANQGSEA. CDR3 length: 14 residues. The V and J ends lost 6 bases and 14 bases, in that order; junction bases with no gene match: 16. The CDR3 DNA is TGCAGCGTGGCCGGAGCGGGGGGGCTTTCACCGGAGTTCTTC. It yields the protein CSVAGAGGLSPEFF.

The V and J genes are TRBV10-3 and TRBJ2-1; D might be TRBD2 (5 bases). The V end was cut by 3 bases, the J end by 3 bases, with 12 bases between. There are 15 residues in the CDR3. The germline V gene has CDR1 ENHRY and CDR2 SYGVKD. CDR3 sequence reads: CAISDFGDDYNEQFF. The CDR3 bases are TGTGCCATCAGTGATTTCGGGGATGACTACAATGAGCAGTTCTTC.

The table lists this clone with a few counts. This rearrangement joins TRBV12-5 to TRBJ2-1, with a tentative D call TRBD2 (6 bases). Germline CDR1 and CDR2: LGHNT and FRNRAP. V dropped 0 bases and J dropped 5 bases, with 20 bases sitting between them. The length of the CDR3 is 18 residues. CDR3 nucleotides: TGTGCTAGTGGTTTGGTACTGGGGAGGCGGTGGGAAGACAATGAGCAGTTCTTC. It is translated as CASGLVLGRRWEDNEQFF.

This clone was counted a single time. V gene TRBV6-5 combines with J gene TRBJ1-1; D is undetermined. Trimming pared 2 bases from V and 8 bases from J, leaving 12 bases between. Germline-derived CDR1 and CDR2 are MNHEY and SVGAGI. CDR3 size: 13 residues. CDR3 nucleotides: TGTGCCAGCAGTTACCAAGGAGAATTCGAAGCTTTCTTT. This sequence encodes CASSYQGEFEAFF.

The chain carries TRBV28 and TRBJ2-3; TRBD2 matches at 9 bases. The CDR3 has 15 amino acids. V lost 6 bases, J lost 2 bases, and 6 bases stayed unmatched. Looked up from germline, CDR1 is MDHEN and CDR2 is SYDVKM. The chain's CDR3 is CASRSGGGVTDTQYF. CDR3 nucleotide sequence: TGTGCCAGCAGGAGTGGCGGGGGGGTCACAGATACGCAGTATTTT. The variable domain in full, completed from reference TRBV28 and TRBJ2-3, reads DVKVTQSSRYLVKRTGEKVFLECVQDMDHENMFWYRQDPGLGLRLIYFSYDVKMKEKGDIPEGYSVSREKKERFSLILESASTNQTSMYLCASRSGGGVTDTQYFGPGTRLTVL.

A word on this clone: It is likely a read error: a sequence one base away is far more abundant. The chain recombines TRBV9 with TRBJ2-3; 8 positions match TRBD2. J was trimmed by 4 bases and V by 0 bases; bases with no gene match: 7. This CDR3 comprises 16 residues. Germline V gene sequence: CDR1 SGDLS, CDR2 YYNGEE. The DNA of the CDR3 is TGTGCCAGCAGCGTAGCCCTGACGGGGGGGGCAGATACGCAGTATTTT. This translates into CASSVALTGGADTQYF.

The rearrangement uses TRBV28 and TRBJ1-5, with D hard to call. The CDR3 sequence is 14 residues long. V lost 6 bases and J 5 bases, leaving 14 bases between the germline ends. Per the germline V gene, CDR1 is MDHEN and CDR2 is SYDVKM. The CDR3: CASSWFGVDQPQHF. The CDR3, as DNA: TGTGCCAGCAGCTGGTTCGGGGTGGATCAGCCCCAGCATTTT.

This chain uses TRBV5-4 with TRBJ1-1; no reliable D call. The V end was cut by 0 bases, the J end by 3 bases, with 12 bases between. CDR3 size: 15 residues. The germline V gene encodes CDR1 SGHNT and CDR2 YYREEE (reference sequence). The CDR3 spells CASSLDPPRDTEAFF. CDR3 coding DNA: TGTGCCAGCAGCTTGGATCCCCCGAGGGACACTGAAGCTTTCTTT.

The table lists this clone with a count of one. The chain combines TRBV27 with TRBJ2-1; perhaps TRBD1 as D (6 bases). The CDR3 sequence is 13 residues long. The germline V and J ends were trimmed by 0 bases and 8 bases, with 8 bases remaining between them. CDR1 and CDR2 from the germline V gene are MNHEY and SMNVEV (reference sequence). DNA of the CDR3: TGTGCCAGCAGTTTATCGGACAGTTATGAGCAGTTCTTC. The encoded protein is CASSLSDSYEQFF.

V gene TRBV4-1 combines with J gene TRBJ1-3; D unresolved. The CDR3 covers 15 residues. CDR1 is MGHRA, CDR2 YSYEKL, per germline. Trimming left V 2 bases short and J 1 base short, with 9 bases between. DNA for the CDR3: TGCGCCAGCAGCCAACCAGGTTATTCTGGAAACACCATATATTTT. This sequence encodes CASSQPGYSGNTIYF.

The rearrangement uses TRBV5-6 and TRBJ2-5, with 8 bases matching TRBD1. CDR1 is SGHDT and CDR2 is YYEEEE in the germline V gene. V lost 4 bases and J lost 4; bases outside the gene matches: 12. The CDR3 extends over 16 amino acids. The CDR3 is CASSNPAGTGRETQYF. DNA of the CDR3: TGTGCCAGCAGCAACCCGGCCGGGACAGGCCGAGAGACCCAGTACTTC.

The chain employs TRBV12-5 and TRBJ2-1; D ambiguous. The CDR3 has 13 residues. CDR1 is LGHNT and CDR2 is FRNRAP in the germline V gene. V was trimmed by 6 bases and J by 5 bases, leaving 11 bases between them. Here the CDR3 reads CASGRDTDNEQFF. The CDR3 DNA reads as TGTGCTAGTGGCCGAGACACGGACAATGAGCAGTTCTTC.

DNA for the CDR3: TGTGCCAGCCATCGGACTTACGGTCAGCCCCAGCATTTT. It encodes CASHRTYGQPQHF. The chain uses TRBV2 and TRBJ1-5; D is unclear. The CDR3 contains 13 residues. Per germline, CDR1 SNHLY and CDR2 FYNNEI. V gave up 8 bases and J gave up 6 bases, with 14 bases separating them. The full variable domain, with the rest looked up from reference TRBV2 and TRBJ1-5, is EPEVTQTPSHQVTQMGQEVILRCVPISNHLYFYWYRQILGQKVEFLVSFYNNEISEKSEIFDDQFSVERPDGSNFTLKIRSTKLEDSAMYFCASHRTYGQPQHFGDGTRLSIL.

The CDR3 is CASSPLPVEKLFF. DNA for the CDR3: TGTGCCAGCTCACCACTCCCAGTTGAAAAACTGTTTTTT. The genes are TRBV18 and TRBJ1-4; D remains unclear. The germline V and J ends were trimmed by 1 base and 7 bases, with 7 bases remaining between them. Germline V gives CDR1 KGHSH, CDR2 LQKENI. The CDR3 is made up of 13 amino acids.

The rearrangement uses TRBV27 and TRBJ1-2, with 7 bases aligning to TRBD1. Looked up from germline, CDR1 is MNHEY and CDR2 is SMNVEV (reference sequence). This CDR3 has 13 amino acids. V trimming: 5 bases; J trimming: 6 bases; junction bases outside the gene matches: 6. As DNA, the CDR3 is TGTGCCAGCAGTAGACAGGGAGTCGATGGCTACACCTTC. Translated, it gives CASSRQGVDGYTF.

CDR3 loop: CASSSWPLAGVITDTQYF. The CDR3, as DNA: TGTGCCAGCAGCTCGTGGCCCTTAGCGGGAGTAATCACAGATACGCAGTATTTT. This sequence joins TRBV11-3 and TRBJ2-3; 9 nucleotides line up with TRBD2. V lost 4 bases and J lost 2; bases outside the gene matches: 13. Per the germline V gene, CDR1 is SGHNT and CDR2 is YENEEA. The CDR3 spans 18 residues. Using reference TRBV11-3 and TRBJ2-3 for the parts outside the CDR3, the full variable domain is EAGVVQSPRYKIIEKKQPVAFWCNPISGHNTLYWYLQNLGQGPELLIRYENEEAVDDSQLPKDRFSAERLKGVDSTLKIQPAELGDSAVYLCASSSWPLAGVITDTQYFGPGTRLTVL.

This clone was seen more than once but under ten times. The rearrangement joins TRBV11-2 to TRBJ1-3; perhaps TRBD1 as D (5 bases). The CDR3 runs to 13 residues. Germline-derived CDR1 and CDR2 are SGHAT and FQNNGV. V was shortened by 1 base and J by 4 bases, with 5 bases between the two germline ends. The DNA for the CDR3 is TGTGCCAGCAGCTTAGCAGGGGGAAACACCATATATTTT. This gives the protein CASSLAGGNTIYF.

V is TRBV4-1 and J is TRBJ2-4; no clear D. This CDR3 is 13 amino acids long. Germline values: CDR1 MGHRA, CDR2 YSYEKL. V lost 3 bases and J lost 8, with 11 bases in between. The CDR3 bases are TGCGCCAGCAGCCACCCCAGTAGCTACATTCAGTACTTC. Translation gives CASSHPSSYIQYF.

The J gene is TRBJ1-2, the V gene TRBV4-1; perhaps TRBD1 as D (5 bases). CDR3 size: 16 residues. Deletions cut 0 bases from V and 6 bases from J, with 17 bases between. The germline V gene encodes CDR1 MGHRA and CDR2 YSYEKL. CDR3 bases: TGCGCCAGCAGCCAAGATGTCCGAGCCAGGGTCCATGGCTACACCTTC. Its protein is CASSQDVRARVHGYTF.

The V gene is TRBV4-1, the J gene TRBJ2-7; TRBD2 matches 10 bases. Trimming took 4 bases from V and 0 from J; bases not matched to a gene: 6. Germline V gene lookup returns CDR1 MGHRA and CDR2 YSYEKL. The CDR3 is made up of 16 amino acids. CDR3 loop: CASSPGTSASSYEQYF. The DNA of the CDR3 is TGCGCCAGCAGCCCAGGGACTAGCGCGAGCTCCTACGAGCAGTACTTC.

This chain links TRBV24-1 with TRBJ2-3; the match to TRBD1 covers 7 bases. This CDR3 region has 13 residues. The J segment lost 4 bases and the V segment lost 7 bases, leaving 4 bases of the junction unmatched. Per the germline V gene, CDR1 is KGHDR and CDR2 is SFDVKD. CDR3 in DNA: TGTGCCACCAGACCCGACAGGGCAGATACGCAGTATTTT. This codes for CATRPDRADTQYF.